The clone carrying this T cell receptor (beta chain) has a handful of counts. Its cognate antigen is unknown. These data come from a study of response to subunit inactivated influenza vaccine. Points from the study as a whole: Few new T cells, the authors suggested, are recruited by each seasonal influenza vaccination.

The ends were cut back, 3 bases at V and 2 bases at J, with 7 bases in the middle. The CDR3 contains 13 residues. From the RT-PCR reads, TCRdb called clonotypes with MiXCR, one entry per CDR3 protein. This sample has 700,000 to 800,000 distinct CDR3 sequences, with roughly 20% found just once. The TCR comes from a man aged 50-59 years who received an inactivated influenza vaccine. Sequenced material: PBMCs from blood, taken more than 4 days after vaccination. The J gene is TRBJ1-1, the V gene TRBV12-3 or TRBV12-4; D gene uncertain. In nucleotides, the CDR3 is TGTGCCAGCAGTTTCGGGATTAACACTGAAGCTTTCTTT. Residues: CASSFGINTEAFF.